This TCR beta chain was observed in a study of early T cells in non-severe SARS-CoV-2 infection. CDR3 length: 16 residues. V lost 0 bases to trimming and J lost 7 bases, with 13 bases between them. Germline V gene lookup returns CDR1 LNHNV and CDR2 YYDKDF (reference sequence). This clonotype was recorded many times. What it binds is unknown. Unique molecular identifiers (one per individual cDNA molecule) were attached. TCRdb reprocessed the 5' RACE reads via MiXCR and lists one record per CDR3 protein. The table includes more than 35,000 distinct CDR3 sequences, about 5.3% detected once. Points from the study as a whole: VDJdb matching favored anti-spike CD8 responses, missing private and CD4 specificities.

The receptor's source is an adult who was a healthcare worker with PCR-confirmed SARS-CoV-2 infection or an uninfected control (not recorded which). Sequencing input: whole blood. The chain employs TRBV15 and TRBJ1-6; tentative D call: TRBD1 (5 bases). This CDR3 is CATSRDRPGTNSPLHF. Written as DNA, the CDR3 is TGTGCCACCAGCAGAGATCGGCCAGGGACGAATTCACCCCTCCACTTT.